The sequence of this TCR beta chain was determined in a study of cytomegalovirus exposure and HLA in healthy donors. Study-wide findings and caveats: Sequencing probably produced one cluster of sequence variants that were highly shared.

A word on this clone: Antigen unknown.

Each of the donors was a healthy bone marrow donor. The PCR ran on 60 Vbeta and 13 Jbeta primers. Data came from immunoSEQ multiplex PCR; TCRdb stores just in-frame clones and leaves some out. The table lists roughly 140,000 clones, more than 65% of them singletons. This clonotype originated in a man aged 50 or older in good health and CMV-seropositive. The sample taken for sequencing was PBMCs.

CDR3 bases: TGTGCCATCAGTGAGGAGCGGGGCGGCGAGCAGTACTTC. Protein product: CAISEERGGEQYF. V is TRBV10-3 and J is TRBJ2-7; 7 nucleotides align to TRBD2. Germline-derived CDR1 and CDR2 are ENHRY and SYGVKD. The trim removed 2 bases at V and 6 bases at J, leaving 4 bases unmatched. The CDR3 covers 13 residues.